The 31 T cell receptor beta chains listed next were all sequenced from one sample in a study of CD8 T cells in ankylosing spondylitis. No cognate antigen is known for these TCRs. Broader study findings: Apparently characteristic of ankylosing spondylitis blood was a TCR beta motif (roughly eight highly homologous variants).

TCRdb reanalysed the 5' RACE reads using MiXCR and keeps one entry per CDR3 protein. The sample contains 700,000 or so distinct CDR3 sequences, around 17% of which appear only once. Sequencing used blood, either unsorted or a sorted T cell fraction (not recorded which). The receptors shown here come from a male donor with ankylosing spondylitis.

In this sample, this clonotype turned up a few times. V and J are TRBV6-1 and TRBJ2-7; 10 nucleotides match TRBD1. The germline V gene encodes CDR1 MNHNS and CDR2 SASEGT. CDR3 length: 13 residues. The ends lost 6 bases at V and 5 bases at J; junction bases unmatched: 4. CDR3 sequence reads: CASRPGTGDEQYF. CDR3 in DNA: TGTGCCAGCAGGCCCGGGACAGGGGACGAGCAGTACTTC.

In this sample, this clonotype turned up a few times. The chain couples TRBV3-1 to TRBJ2-7; no firm D call. This CDR3 has 15 residues. The germline V and J ends were trimmed by 6 bases and 0 bases, with 15 bases remaining between them. Germline-derived CDR1 and CDR2 are LGHDT and YNNKEL (reference sequence). CDR3 loop: CASSPLPLSSYEQYF. The CDR3 DNA reads as TGTGCCAGCAGTCCACTACCTCTCAGCTCCTACGAGCAGTACTTC.

This clonotype has ten or more counts. The chain uses TRBV20-1 and TRBJ2-7, with D perhaps matching TRBD1 or TRBD2 (5 bases each). The CDR3 is 15 amino acids. Germline loops: CDR1 DFQATT, CDR2 SNEGSKA (reference sequence). Trimming removed 0 bases at V and 3 bases at J, with 15 bases between. The CDR3 DNA is TGCAGTGCTAGAGATAGTGGGGGAAGCCACTACGAGCAGTACTTC. This encodes CSARDSGGSHYEQYF.

The chain links TRBV27 to TRBJ1-1; 7 positions agree with TRBD1. The germline V gene has CDR1 MNHEY and CDR2 SMNVEV (reference sequence). The V segment lost 2 bases and the J segment 4 bases; nucleotides outside the gene matches: 13. The CDR3 runs to 17 residues. In DNA form, the CDR3 reads TGTGCCAGCAGTTTAGCTCGGACAGGCAGTATAAGCACTGAAGCTTTCTTT. This translates into CASSLARTGSISTEAFF.

Many counts were recorded for this clonotype. V usage is TRBV5-1 and J usage is TRBJ2-1; a possible D gene is TRBD1 (5 bases). V was trimmed by 0 bases and J by 3 bases, leaving 7 bases between them. The CDR3 contains 14 residues. Germline V lookup: CDR1 SGHRS, CDR2 YFSETQ. The DNA of the CDR3 is TGCGCCAGCAGCTTGGTTGACAGCTACAATGAGCAGTTCTTC. This sequence encodes CASSLVDSYNEQFF. The entire variable domain, with the rest obtained from reference TRBV5-1 and TRBJ2-1, is as follows: KAGVTQTPRYLIKTRGQQVTLSCSPISGHRSVSWYQQTPGQGLQFLFEYFSETQRNKGNFPGRFSGRQFSNSRSEMNVSTLELGDSALYLCASSLVDSYNEQFFGPGTRLTVL.

The sample holds many counts of this clonotype. V is TRBV20-1 and J is TRBJ2-7; the D gene could be TRBD1 or TRBD2 (5 bases each). CDR1 is DFQATT and CDR2 is SNEGSKA in the germline V gene (reference sequence). The V end lost 7 bases, the J end lost 12 bases, and 19 bases lay between the germline ends. The CDR3 sequence is 11 residues long. The CDR3 sequence is CSVRDGMSWYF. As DNA, the CDR3 is TGCAGTGTCCGGGACGGAATGTCTTGGTACTTC.

A few counts support this clonotype. With a much larger clone just one base away, this may be a read error. V is TRBV6-2 or TRBV6-3 and J is TRBJ2-7; no clear D gene. CDR3 length: 11 residues. The ends were cut back, 6 bases at V and 2 bases at J, with 5 bases in the middle. Germline CDR1 reads MNHEY; CDR2 reads SVGEGT. CDR3 sequence (DNA): TGTGCCAGCAGCCACACCTACGAGCAGTACTTC. This gives the protein CASSHTYEQYF.

V usage is TRBV11-2 and J usage is TRBJ2-3; TRBD1 agrees at 8 bases. The CDR3 is 17 residues long. J lost 6 bases, V lost 5 bases, and 16 bases had no gene match. Germline loops: CDR1 SGHAT, CDR2 FQNNGV. The CDR3 is CASSDRWRQGRGDTQYF. CDR3 DNA sequence: TGTGCCAGCAGCGATCGATGGCGACAGGGGCGTGGGGATACGCAGTATTTT.

V and J are TRBV5-6 and TRBJ2-7; 7 positions agree with TRBD1. Germline V gene data show CDR1 as SGHDT and CDR2 as YYEEEE. The CDR3 runs 16 residues. J lost 3 bases, V lost 0 bases, and 9 bases had no gene match. For the CDR3, the DNA is TGTGCCAGCAGCTTGGTTCCGCAGACAGGGTTCTACGAGCAGTACTTC. Translated: CASSLVPQTGFYEQYF.

The chain recombines TRBV20-1 with TRBJ2-7, with unresolved D. The germline gives CDR1 DFQATT, CDR2 SNEGSKA (reference sequence). CDR3 size: 11 residues. V lost 0 bases and J 5 bases, leaving 5 bases between the germline ends. The CDR3 DNA follows: TGCAGTGCTAGAGATCACCACGAGCAGTACTTC. Its translation is CSARDHHEQYF.

The chain has TRBV24-1 and TRBJ2-7; D unclear. Per the germline V gene, CDR1 is KGHDR and CDR2 is SFDVKD. V was cut by 2 bases and J by 6 bases, with 10 bases left in between. The CDR3 is 13 amino acids. The CDR3 reads CATSDYNLREQYF. DNA for the CDR3: TGTGCCACCAGTGATTATAACCTACGCGAGCAGTACTTC.

The rearrangement links TRBV12-3 or TRBV12-4 to TRBJ2-7; tentatively, D is TRBD1 (5 bases). The CDR3 has 12 residues. Trimming cost V 5 bases and J 3 bases, with 8 bases left between them. The CDR3 here is CASSAGLYEQYF. The CDR3 region has the DNA TGTGCCAGCAGTGCAGGGCTCTACGAGCAGTACTTC.

V usage is TRBV12-3 or TRBV12-4 and J usage is TRBJ1-1, with D maybe TRBD1 (5 bases). The CDR3 spans 12 residues. Trimming pared 5 bases from V and 8 bases from J, leaving 12 bases between. CDR3 bases: TGTGCCAGCAGTCTACGGGGGGGGGAAGCTTTCTTT. Amino acid sequence: CASSLRGGEAFF.

The chain uses TRBV5-1 and TRBJ2-7, with D possibly matching TRBD2 (6 bases). The ends were cut back, 5 bases at V and 6 bases at J, with 21 bases in the middle. The CDR3 length is 15 residues. The germline CDR1 and CDR2 sequences are SGHRS and YFSETQ. Here the CDR3 DNA reads TGCGCCAGCAGGGGTAGCGGAGCCGAGGAGAGCGAGCAGTACTTC. Amino acids: CASRGSGAEESEQYF.

This clonotype was seen just once. The gene calls are TRBV3-1 and TRBJ2-2; 7 nucleotides match TRBD2. The junction had 11 bases not matched to a gene; V was cut back by 4 bases and J by 6 bases. This CDR3 is 16 amino acids long. Per the germline V gene, CDR1 is LGHDT and CDR2 is YNNKEL (reference sequence). CDR3 nucleotide sequence: TGTGCCAGCAGCCCCTCGACTAGCCGGAGGGCCGGGGAGCTGTTTTTT. Its protein is CASSPSTSRRAGELFF.

The CDR3 loop reads CASSLPGRGGNEQFF. DNA for the CDR3: TGTGCCAGCAGTTTACCCGGGAGGGGGGGAAATGAGCAGTTCTTC. The chain carries TRBV12-3 or TRBV12-4 and TRBJ2-1, with TRBD2 matching 8 bases. CDR3 length: 15 residues. V lost 2 bases, J lost 7 bases, and 7 bases stayed unmatched.

The V call is TRBV6-5, the J call TRBJ2-7, with D possibly called TRBD1 or TRBD2 (5 bases each). Germline V gene lookup returns CDR1 MNHEY and CDR2 SVGAGI. The CDR3 is 14 amino acids. The V gene lost 3 bases and the J gene lost 7 bases, with 16 bases spanning the gap. The CDR3 sequence is CASSYQGPSREQYF. The CDR3 nucleotides are TGTGCCAGCAGTTATCAGGGACCTTCGCGAGAGCAGTACTTC.

The V gene is TRBV2, the J gene TRBJ1-5; 9 nucleotides agree with TRBD1. Germline CDR1 and CDR2: SNHLY and FYNNEI. J gave up 4 bases and V 3 bases, and 4 bases lay outside the gene matches. The CDR3 sequence is 15 residues long. For the CDR3, the DNA is TGTGCCAGCAGTGATACAGGGGGCCTAAATCAGCCCCAGCATTTT. The encoded protein is CASSDTGGLNQPQHF.

The chain links TRBV27 to TRBJ2-3; the D is unclear. V was cut by 6 bases and J by 3 bases, with 7 bases left in between. Germline assignment: CDR1 MNHEY and CDR2 SMNVEV (reference sequence). The CDR3 extends over 12 amino acids. The CDR3 loop is CASRTATDTQYF. As DNA, the CDR3 is TGTGCCAGCAGGACTGCTACAGATACGCAGTATTTT.

This clonotype was seen more than once but under ten times. The V gene is TRBV5-4, the J gene TRBJ2-7, with a tentative D call TRBD2 (5 bases). Germline values: CDR1 SGHNT, CDR2 YYREEE (reference sequence). The V end was cut by 2 bases, the J end by 5 bases, with 11 bases between. CDR3 length: 13 amino acids. CDR3 protein: CASSFDTRDEQYF. The CDR3 coding sequence is TGTGCCAGCAGCTTCGACACTAGGGACGAGCAGTACTTC.

In its sample, this clonotype was seen a few times. The V call is TRBV20-1, the J call TRBJ2-1, with D uncertain. Germline loops: CDR1 DFQATT, CDR2 SNEGSKA (reference sequence). This CDR3 is built from 13 residues. Between the trimmed V and J ends, which lost 2 bases and 6 bases, there was a span of 11 bases. The CDR3 coding sequence is TGCAGTGCTAGACCCTTCAGCCGCAATGAGCAGTTCTTC. Amino acid sequence: CSARPFSRNEQFF.

This clonotype came up a few times. V usage is TRBV5-1 and J usage is TRBJ2-6, with D possibly matching TRBD2 (6 bases). This CDR3 spans 18 amino acids. Germline V gene lookup returns CDR1 SGHRS and CDR2 YFSETQ. Trimming took off 0 bases at V and 0 bases at J, with 13 bases between the two ends. CDR3 residues: CASSLGGTAISGANVLTF. CDR3 in DNA: TGCGCCAGCAGCTTGGGGGGGACTGCGATCTCTGGGGCCAACGTCCTGACTTTC.

This clonotype has a handful of counts. This chain joins TRBV7-2 and TRBJ2-7; 10 nucleotides agree with TRBD2. J gave up 6 bases and V 4 bases, and 3 bases lay outside the gene matches. Germline CDR1 SGHTA, CDR2 FQGNSA. The CDR3 runs to 13 residues. The CDR3 DNA reads as TGTGCCAGCAGCTATAGCGGGAGGAGCGAGCAGTACTTC. Its protein product is CASSYSGRSEQYF.

This clonotype has only a few counts. V is TRBV6-1 and J is TRBJ2-5; D could derive from TRBD1 or TRBD2 (6 bases each). The CDR3 covers 13 residues. The V end lost 2 bases, the J end lost 4 bases, and 8 bases lay between the germline ends. Looked up from germline, CDR1 is MNHNS and CDR2 is SASEGT. CDR3 in amino acids: CASSERGPETQYF. CDR3 in DNA: TGTGCCAGCAGTGAACGGGGGCCAGAGACCCAGTACTTC.

The table lists this clonotype with a few counts. The chain couples TRBV9 to TRBJ2-2, with D perhaps matching TRBD2 (5 bases). CDR3 size: 17 residues. Trimming removed 0 bases from V and 1 base from J, with 13 bases in between. Germline V gene sequence: CDR1 SGDLS, CDR2 YYNGEE. This CDR3 is CASSVVALARNTGELFF. The CDR3 DNA is TGTGCCAGCAGCGTAGTAGCCCTAGCCCGGAACACCGGGGAGCTGTTTTTT. The full variable domain, rest sourced from reference TRBV9 and TRBJ2-2, is DSGVTQTPKHLITATGQRVTLRCSPRSGDLSVYWYQQSLDQGLQFLIQYYNGEERAKGNILERFSAQQFPDLHSELNLSSLELGDSALYFCASSVVALARNTGELFFGEGSRLTVL.

The CDR3 sequence is CASSARLAGAWEQFF. CDR3 bases: TGTGCCAGTAGTGCCCGACTAGCGGGAGCTTGGGAGCAGTTCTTC. This chain links TRBV19 with TRBJ2-1; TRBD2 agrees at 12 bases. The trim removed 5 bases at V and 10 bases at J, leaving 9 bases unmatched. CDR1 is LNHDA, CDR2 SQIVND, per germline (reference sequence). The CDR3 runs to 15 residues.

This clonotype was observed a few times. V is TRBV4-1 and J is TRBJ2-2; D is unclear. Germline CDR1 MGHRA, CDR2 YSYEKL. The CDR3 is 11 amino acids. Trimming removed 2 bases at V and 7 bases at J, with 2 bases between. The CDR3 DNA reads as TGCGCCAGCAGCCAACACGGGGAGCTGTTTTTT. It specifies CASSQHGELFF.

The sample holds a few counts of this clonotype. The chain employs TRBV7-8 and TRBJ1-1; D is uncertain. CDR1 and CDR2 from the germline V gene are SGHVS and FQNEAQ. The ends were cut back, 2 bases at V and 5 bases at J, with 12 bases in the middle. There are 14 residues in the CDR3. This chain's CDR3 is CASSLRADGTEAFF. CDR3 coding DNA: TGTGCCAGCAGCTTACGGGCGGATGGGACTGAAGCTTTCTTT. The full variable domain, with the rest looked up from reference TRBV7-8 and TRBJ1-1, is GAGVSQSPRYKVAKRGQDVALRCDPISGHVSLFWYQQALGQGPEFLTYFQNEAQLDKSGLPSDRFFAERPEGSVSTLKIQRTQQEDSAVYLCASSLRADGTEAFFGQGTRLTVV.

This clonotype has at least ten counts. V gene TRBV9 combines with J gene TRBJ2-2, with 8 positions matching TRBD1. This CDR3 spans 16 amino acids. Germline values: CDR1 SGDLS, CDR2 YYNGEE. Trimming took 2 bases from V and 4 from J; bases not matched to a gene: 7. The CDR3 DNA reads as TGTGCCAGCAGCGTCGGCCAGGGGGCTCTCACCGGGGAGCTGTTTTTT. Protein: CASSVGQGALTGELFF.

This clonotype has a count of ten or more. The chain uses TRBV20-1 and TRBJ1-1, with D tentatively TRBD1 (6 bases). The CDR3 extends over 14 amino acids. The germline V gene encodes CDR1 DFQATT and CDR2 SNEGSKA (reference sequence). Between the trimmed V and J ends, which lost 8 bases and 0 bases, there was a span of 16 bases. The CDR3 DNA is TGCAGTCCACATAAACGGACAGTGAACACTGAAGCTTTCTTT. Translated, it gives CSPHKRTVNTEAFF.

The chain links TRBV6-5 to TRBJ1-1; TRBD1 is a possible D gene (6 bases). This CDR3 region has 14 residues. Between the trimmed V and J ends, which lost 0 bases and 5 bases, there was a span of 10 bases. The germline V gene encodes CDR1 MNHEY and CDR2 SVGAGI. The CDR3 DNA reads as TGTGCCAGCAGTTACTCTTCAGGGGTAACTGAAGCTTTCTTT. Its protein product is CASSYSSGVTEAFF.